This T cell receptor beta chain is from a study of T cell responses to AZD1222 COVID-19 vaccine. Study results and caveats: Only after the peak T cell response were repertoires sampled.

Trimming took 0 bases from V and 9 from J; bases not matched to a gene: 4. Germline CDR1 is SGHDT and CDR2 is YYEEEE. This CDR3 spans 15 amino acids. The table came from immunoSEQ multiplex PCR; TCRdb's copy has only in-frame clones and leaves some out. The sample holds about 59,000 clones, 84% seen once. This clone was counted at least ten times. The antigen remains unidentified. The specimen was peripheral blood, collected on day 0 of AZD1222 vaccination. The V gene is TRBV5-6, the J gene TRBJ1-6; 9 bases align to TRBD1. The TCR comes from an adult in good health. CDR3 loop: CASSLGTGGFSPLHF. The DNA of the CDR3 is TGTGCCAGCAGCTTGGGCACAGGGGGCTTTTCACCCCTCCACTTT.